The next 9 T cell receptor beta chains were all read from a single sample in a study of cytomegalovirus exposure and HLA in healthy donors. Primers: 60 Vbeta forward and 13 Jbeta reverse. TCRdb's copy holds only in-frame clones and misses some; the assay was immunoSEQ multiplex PCR. Its clone listing holds about 74,000 clones. The sample taken for sequencing was PBMCs. These receptors were taken from a female donor in good health and CMV-seropositive.

The chain recombines TRBV7-8 with TRBJ2-7; no firm D call. Per the germline V gene, CDR1 is SGHVS and CDR2 is FQNEAQ. This CDR3 region has 14 residues. V was cut by 0 bases and J by 1 base, with 7 bases left in between. CDR3: CASSLAALSYEQYF. CDR3 sequence (DNA): TGTGCCAGCAGCTTAGCTGCACTATCCTACGAGCAGTACTTC. The full variable domain, in which reference TRBV7-8 and TRBJ2-7 provide the parts outside the CDR3, is GAGVSQSPRYKVAKRGQDVALRCDPISGHVSLFWYQQALGQGPEFLTYFQNEAQLDKSGLPSDRFFAERPEGSVSTLKIQRTQQEDSAVYLCASSLAALSYEQYFGPGTRLTVT.

The V call is TRBV9, the J call TRBJ2-3; D is unclear. Germline assignment: CDR1 SGDLS and CDR2 YYNGEE. V gave up 0 bases and J gave up 4 bases, with 9 bases separating them. The CDR3 sequence is 14 residues long. The CDR3 loop reads CASSVVDSPDTQYF. The CDR3 DNA reads as TGTGCCAGCAGCGTAGTCGACTCACCAGATACGCAGTATTTT.

The V and J genes are TRBV2 and TRBJ1-2; TRBD1 matches at 9 bases. The CDR3 contains 16 residues. Germline CDR1 and CDR2: SNHLY and FYNNEI. V lost 0 bases to trimming and J lost 7 bases; unmatched junction nucleotides: 9. The DNA of the CDR3 is TGTGCCAGCAGTGAAGCGCTAACAGGGGGCTTGGGTGGCTACACCTTC. Encoded protein: CASSEALTGGLGGYTF.

The CDR3 reads CASATGHNYGYTF. CDR3 in DNA: TGTGCCAGCGCGACAGGGCATAACTATGGCTACACCTTC. The chain uses TRBV19 and TRBJ1-2, with TRBD1 identical over 7 bases. The germline V gene encodes CDR1 LNHDA and CDR2 SQIVND (reference sequence). The CDR3 loop spans 13 amino acids. J gave up 1 base and V 9 bases, and 5 bases lay outside the gene matches.

The V and J genes are TRBV6-5 and TRBJ2-1, with 9 bases aligning to TRBD2. The CDR3 is 15 residues long. Trimming cost V 1 base and J 5 bases; bases outside gene matches: 3. Germline V gene sequence: CDR1 MNHEY, CDR2 SVGAGI. CDR3 in DNA: TGTGCCAGCAGTTACTTTCTAGCGGGACACAATGAGCAGTTCTTC. Amino acid sequence: CASSYFLAGHNEQFF.

This chain connects TRBV4-3 to TRBJ1-2; D unresolved. Deletions cut 2 bases from V and 2 bases from J, with 12 bases between. Germline V gene sequence: CDR1 LGHNA, CDR2 YSLEER. CDR3 size: 15 residues. The CDR3 sequence is CASSQTWESNYGYTF. DNA for the CDR3: TGCGCCAGCAGCCAAACATGGGAGTCAAACTATGGCTACACCTTC.

The V call is TRBV6-5, the J call TRBJ1-1; TRBD1 matches 8 bases. The CDR3 has 14 residues. The germline gives CDR1 MNHEY, CDR2 SVGAGI. With 5 bases clipped from V and 9 bases from J, the junction kept 11 bases outside the gene matches. This chain's CDR3 is CASSPGGGGEKAFF. The CDR3 region has the DNA TGTGCCAGCAGTCCAGGGGGCGGGGGGGAGAAAGCTTTCTTT.

The V and J genes are TRBV4-3 and TRBJ2-7; 7 bases line up with TRBD1. The CDR3 consists of 14 residues. Germline assignment: CDR1 LGHNA and CDR2 YSLEER. After removal of 0 bases from V and 2 bases from J, the junction contained 1 base not matched to a gene. The CDR3 DNA reads TGCGCCAGCAGCCAAGAGACAGGGACCTACGAGCAGTACTTC. Its protein is CASSQETGTYEQYF.

Written as DNA, the CDR3 is TGTGCCAGCTCACTTAGGGCTTGGGGGGACGAGCAGTACTTC. Its protein is CASSLRAWGDEQYF. The genes are TRBV18 and TRBJ2-7; perhaps TRBD2 as D (6 bases). CDR3 length: 14 residues. V was clipped by 4 bases and J by 5 bases, with 15 bases between them. In germline, CDR1 is KGHSH, CDR2 LQKENI.